This T cell receptor beta chain originates from a study of control samples from healthy donors and cancer patients. Trimming cost V 2 bases and J 1 base, with 5 bases left between them. The CDR3 runs 13 residues. Per the germline V gene, CDR1 is SGHVS and CDR2 is FNYEAQ. The table came from immunoSEQ multiplex PCR; TCRdb's copy has only in-frame clones and leaves some out. The top ten clones hold more than 1.1% of a sample with more than 150,000 clones, over 80% of them seen once. V is TRBV7-6 and J is TRBJ1-1; TRBD1 is a possible D gene (5 bases). Sequences were obtained from blood. The receptor was derived from a man aged 18 to 29 in good health. DNA for the CDR3: TGTGCCAGCAGCTTAACAGGGAACACTGAAGCTTTCTTT. This codes for CASSLTGNTEAFF.